The 3 T cell receptor beta chains presented below share a single source sample, sequenced in a study of somatic mutations in cytotoxic T cells in rheumatoid arthritis (dated by TCRdb to between 2016 and 2019). To prepare the library, the immunoSEQ multiplex PCR assay was applied. Not all clones reach the TCRdb copy of this immuneACCESS table, which keeps in-frame sequences only. Checked studies attribute under half of the gap to unresolved V genes and leave the rest unexplained. The sample yields about 10,000 clones; around 91% were counted once. 0.95% to 1.4% of the sample comes from the top ten. Sequenced material: CD4+ T cells sorted from blood. Every receptor here comes from a woman between 18 and 29 years old with rheumatoid arthritis.

The rearrangement uses TRBV5-5 and TRBJ2-7; the match to TRBD2 covers 10 bases. Germline-derived CDR1 and CDR2 are SGHKS and YYEKEE (reference sequence). Trimming cost V 5 bases and J 3 bases; bases outside gene matches: 17. This CDR3 comprises 18 residues. In nucleotides, the CDR3 is TGTGCCAGCAGTCCTGCATACGTTAGCGGGAGGAACAACTACGAGCAGTACTTC. Amino acids: CASSPAYVSGRNNYEQYF.

The genes are TRBV7-2 and TRBJ1-5, with D perhaps matching TRBD1 (6 bases). Deletions cut 6 bases from V and 9 bases from J, with 21 bases between. This CDR3 has 15 residues. CDR1 is SGHTA, CDR2 FQGNSA, per germline. CDR3 region: CASRTDRDTQGPQHF. CDR3 bases: TGTGCCAGCAGAACCGACCGGGACACCCAGGGGCCCCAGCATTTT.

V gene TRBV9 combines with J gene TRBJ1-6; D gene uncertain. The germline V gene encodes CDR1 SGDLS and CDR2 YYNGEE. With 0 bases removed from V and 0 bases from J, the gap between germline ends came to 7 bases. The CDR3 is 16 amino acids. CDR3 amino acids: CASSVGGSSYNSPLHF. The CDR3 nucleotides read TGTGCCAGCAGCGTAGGAGGGAGCTCCTATAATTCACCCCTCCACTTT.